Below, one T cell receptor beta chain is given with its context. Here immunoSEQ multiplex PCR was the method, and the copy in TCRdb shows in-frame clones only, minus some. Found here are 150,000 to 200,000 clones, around 88% of them singletons; the top ten hold approximately 1.7%. The data were obtained in a study of control samples from healthy donors and cancer patients. The CDR3 totals 14 residues. Germline CDR1 is SQVTM and CDR2 is ANQGSEA. Unmatched junction bases numbered 7, after V lost 6 bases and J lost 4 bases. The sequence derives from a young man in good health. This chain connects TRBV29-1 to TRBJ2-1; 9 nucleotides align to TRBD1. Material: blood. The CDR3 nucleotides read TGCAGCGTCACCGGGACAGGGAAGTACAATGAGCAGTTCTTC. The encoded protein is CSVTGTGKYNEQFF.